This TCR beta chain originates from a study of human CD4 T cells and Enterobacteriaceae (dated by TCRdb to 2019 to 2021). Paper-wide results and their limitations: The only basis for inferring the reactivity of ex vivo clonotypes was matching nucleotide sequences to CFSE-low cultures from the same donors. In ex vivo samples, clonotypes with broad cross-reactivity seemed more expanded than specific clonotypes, as 11 of 19 and about 60% of the roughly 35 fell within the top 5%.

The CDR3 spans 10 residues, from the cysteine through the phenylalanine. Only the CDR3 part of the read is kept: 30 bases, read in frame from the first base. As encoded in the germline V gene, CDR1 is MDHEN while CDR2 is SYDVKM. Trimming removed 7 bases from V and 4 bases from J, leaving 5 bases between the germline ends. Memory CD4+ T cells, defined as all CD4+ cells except CD45RA+CCR7+CD95- naive cells, were FACS-sorted on a FACSAria III to over 95% purity. Blood from healthy donors was obtained from blood donation centers in Switzerland. Positive selection with CD4 and CD14 magnetic microbeads was used to enrich total CD4+ T cells and monocytes. CD8+, CD14+, CD16+, CD56+, CD19+ and CD25-bright cells were excluded before sorting. To assess in vivo expansion of bacteria-reactive clonotypes, total memory CD4+ T cells from two blood donors were sequenced directly ex vivo. Isolation of peripheral blood mononuclear cells from donor blood was performed with Ficoll-Paque Plus.

For this clone: Its binding antigen is unknown. No much larger clone is present one base from it, and per-base qualities are unavailable.

The ex vivo total memory CD4+ samples were sequenced at deep level, which gave a detection sensitivity of one cell in 200,000. Genomic DNA was extracted from cell pellets with the QIAamp DNA Micro Kit, and its quantity and purity were checked by spectrophotometry. The immunoSEQ multiplex PCR assay was used to amplify the TCR Vbeta CDR3 regions. Amplicons were sequenced on the Illumina HiSeq platform. The retrieved sequences were 87 nucleotides long and included the CDR3 region. As for how the authors treated the data: A clonotype was defined as a unique productive TCR Vbeta nucleotide sequence, quantified by productive template frequency from ImmunoSEQ Analyzer V3.0. A threshold at the top 5th percentile of each frequency-ranked repertoire was used to define expanded clonotypes. Repertoire overlap was calculated as Chao-Jaccard with the R package fossil and was visualized by nonmetric multidimensional scaling with the R package MASS. TCRdb took this table from immuneACCESS and kept in-frame rearrangements with V and J called. Such tables lack part of the clones; where checked against another copy, unresolved V genes explain under half of the gap, and the rest is unexplained. V and J calls and clone size are copied from that table; D and trimming were computed from the DNA. The sample table contains tens of thousands of clones; only one count was recorded for approximately 84% of them. The ten largest clonotypes hold around 1.7% of the sample.

The TCR comes from a human donor in good health. Recombination linked TRBV28 to TRBJ2-7, with no D gene named confidently. Input material: memory CD4+ T cells from blood. Reading the label with the study, this specimen's cell subset or site is: total memory CD4 T cells sorted directly ex vivo, unstimulated. The CDR3 region: CASTYYEQYF. The sequence in DNA is TGTGCCAGCACCTATTACGAGCAGTACTTC.